This TCR beta chain was recovered during a study of blood T cell repertoires in COVID-19. Some clones are missing from TCRdb's copy, which holds only in-frame ones; the method was immunoSEQ multiplex PCR. The table lists some 200,000 clones, over 60% of them singletons. Germline values: CDR1 LNHDA, CDR2 SQIVND (reference sequence). The ends were cut back, 5 bases at V and 2 bases at J, with 16 bases in the middle. This CDR3 has 16 residues. V gene TRBV19 combines with J gene TRBJ1-3; a weak D match, TRBD1 (6 bases). What was sequenced was peripheral blood. This clonotype originated in a woman aged 70-85 years with acute or convalescent COVID-19. The CDR3 nucleotides read TGTGCCAGTAGTGTGAGCCTACAGGGTCCTGGAAACACCATATATTTT. Protein sequence: CASSVSLQGPGNTIYF.